This TCR beta chain is drawn from a study of cytomegalovirus exposure and HLA in healthy donors. Study details: T cells numbering about 179 million yielded some 120 million unique TCR beta sequences in an earlier analysis.

The PCR employed 60 Vbeta primers together with 13 Jbeta primers. This table comes from immunoSEQ multiplex PCR, and its TCRdb copy is limited to in-frame clones, with some not included. The sample has about 180,000 clones, roughly 80% seen once. This sequence originates from a woman in her forties or fifties in good health and CMV-seronegative. Sequenced input: PBMCs.

The CDR3 reads CTSKVRAGNEQFF. As DNA, the CDR3 is TGCACCAGCAAGGTCAGGGCAGGTAATGAGCAGTTCTTC. V gene TRBV1 combines with J gene TRBJ2-1; TRBD1 is taken as the D call from the table, unchecked against the DNA. TRBV1 is reported as a pseudogene. The length of the CDR3 is 13 residues.